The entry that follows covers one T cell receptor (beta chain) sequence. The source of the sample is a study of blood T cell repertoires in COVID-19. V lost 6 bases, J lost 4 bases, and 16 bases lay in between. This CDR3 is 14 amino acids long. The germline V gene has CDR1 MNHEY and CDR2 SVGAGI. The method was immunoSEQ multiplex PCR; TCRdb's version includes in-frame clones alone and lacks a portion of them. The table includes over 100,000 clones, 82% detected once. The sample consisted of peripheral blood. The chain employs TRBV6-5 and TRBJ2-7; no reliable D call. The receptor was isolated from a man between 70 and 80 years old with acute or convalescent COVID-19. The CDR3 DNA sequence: TGTGCCAGCAGCCCGAGTAGGCAGGCGTACGAGCAGTACTTC. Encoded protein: CASSPSRQAYEQYF.